This entry lists 9 T cell receptor beta chains sequenced from one sample in a study of T-cell reconstitution after alpha-beta-depleted transplantation in children. Molecular barcoding with unique molecular identifiers was used for the TCRbeta library. TCRdb reprocessed the PCR reads with MiXCR, giving one entry per CDR3 protein. The sample yields approximately 340,000 distinct CDR3 sequences, 10% seen once. This sample comprised PBMCs from the stem cell graft donor, obtained from the stem cell graft. These TCRs come from a human donor who donated a stem cell graft to a child with acute lymphoblastic leukemia.

This clonotype has just a few counts. The chain has TRBV12-3 or TRBV12-4 and TRBJ2-5; TRBD1 matches at 7 bases. The CDR3 runs to 13 residues. V was clipped by 6 bases and J by 0 bases; unmatched bases: 1. The CDR3 DNA reads as TGTGCCAGCAGGGGGACAGACCAAGAGACCCAGTACTTC. This sequence encodes CASRGTDQETQYF.

There are many counts of this clonotype. The genes are TRBV4-1 and TRBJ1-2; D possibly corresponds to TRBD1 (5 bases). This CDR3 spans 15 amino acids. The germline gives CDR1 MGHRA, CDR2 YSYEKL. Trimming took 1 base from V and 4 from J, leaving 13 bases between them. CDR3 DNA: TGCGCCAGCAGCCAAGTGCCACAGGCGTTCTATGGCTACACCTTC. Translation: CASSQVPQAFYGYTF.

This chain connects TRBV15 to TRBJ2-7; TRBD1 might be the D (6 bases). CDR3 length: 15 residues. Germline CDR1 LNHNV, CDR2 YYDKDF (reference sequence). V lost 3 bases and J 5 bases, leaving 17 bases between the germline ends. CDR3 loop: CATSRVGAGVNEQYF. CDR3 bases: TGTGCCACCAGCAGGGTAGGAGCAGGGGTTAACGAGCAGTACTTC.

CDR3 in amino acids: CASSQPTRQATYEQYF. The DNA for the CDR3 is TGCGCCAGCAGCCAACCCACACGACAGGCCACCTACGAGCAGTACTTC. The chain couples TRBV4-1 to TRBJ2-7, with a possible D match to TRBD1 (6 bases). CDR1 and CDR2 from the germline V gene are MGHRA and YSYEKL. The CDR3 is 16 residues long. Trimming removed 2 bases from V and 2 bases from J, with 16 bases in between.

This clonotype was picked up a small number of times. V and J are TRBV5-1 and TRBJ2-7; TRBD2 might be the D (6 bases). Trimming cost V 6 bases and J 0 bases, with 16 bases left between them. Germline CDR1 is SGHRS and CDR2 is YFSETQ. The CDR3 length is 15 residues. This CDR3 is CASTLGLASSYEQYF. DNA of the CDR3: TGCGCCAGCACCCTGGGACTTGCCAGCTCCTACGAGCAGTACTTC.

The chain couples TRBV20-1 to TRBJ1-4; 7 bases agree with TRBD1. The length of the CDR3 is 18 residues. V was pared by 2 bases and J by 4 bases, with 16 bases of the junction left unmatched. CDR1 DFQATT and CDR2 SNEGSKA come from the germline V gene (reference sequence). The CDR3 region is CSARPPGGARGLNEKLFF. In DNA, the CDR3 is TGCAGTGCTAGACCACCAGGGGGGGCGAGGGGGCTTAATGAAAAACTGTTTTTT.

This clonotype was recorded many times. The chain carries TRBV28 and TRBJ1-1; 8 bases align to TRBD1. This CDR3 comprises 14 residues. Germline trimming cut 6 bases from V and 6 bases from J; bases unmatched to any gene: 9. Germline CDR1 is MDHEN and CDR2 is SYDVKM. The CDR3 region has the DNA TGTGCCAGCAGATTCCAGGGGGCCTATCCTGAAGCTTTCTTT. Residues: CASRFQGAYPEAFF.

This clonotype was detected many times. The chain links TRBV12-3 or TRBV12-4 to TRBJ2-7; 11 positions agree with TRBD2. Trimming at V came to 5 bases and at J to 6 bases, leaving 6 bases not matched to a gene. The CDR3 contains 14 residues. The CDR3, as DNA: TGTGCCAGCAGTCCGGGACTAGCGGTTCCCGAGCAGTACTTC. It translates to CASSPGLAVPEQYF.

This clonotype has more than one count but fewer than ten. This rearrangement joins TRBV4-3 to TRBJ2-1; 10 positions match TRBD1. This CDR3 is built from 15 residues. With 3 bases clipped from V and 5 bases from J, the junction kept 4 bases outside the gene matches. Per germline, CDR1 LGHNA and CDR2 YSLEER. CDR3 region: CASSHQTGGHNEQFF. Here the CDR3 DNA reads TGCGCCAGCAGCCACCAGACAGGGGGCCACAATGAGCAGTTCTTC.